Detailed here is one TCR beta chain. The target of this receptor is not known. No qualities accompany the bases; no much larger clone lies one base away. This sample was taken from a study of response to subunit inactivated influenza vaccine (dated by TCRdb to the late 2010s). Notes on the research overall: To follow how T cells responded to a trivalent subunit inactivated influenza vaccine, the researchers relied on deep quantitative profiling of the T cell receptor repertoire. Study-wide conclusions, independent of this receptor: According to the authors, only a limited number of new T cells may be recruited by each seasonal influenza vaccination.

Library preparation employed RT-PCR. Sequenced using an Illumina HiSeq 2500. Starting from the raw public reads, TCRdb applied fastp trimming at Q25, assembled clones with MiXCR and retained in-frame beta chains. Rows matching on CDR3 protein sequence are summarized as one entry with the most common DNA and genes. The sample table records 550,000 to 800,000 distinct CDR3 sequences; 15% to 17% of these occur just once. The top ten hold roughly 12% of the sample. The junction carries 20 bases between V and J, which are trimmed by 5 bases and 5 bases respectively. The CDR3 spans 16 residues, from the cysteine through the phenylalanine. Just CDR3 DNA is preserved here, 48 bases in frame from base 1. Reading the germline V gene (reference sequence) gives CDR1 LNHDA and CDR2 SQIVND.

The chain joins TRBV19 to TRBJ2-3; the D call is tentative, TRBD1 or TRBD2, as each matches 5 bases. The sample in question was PBMCs from blood, obtained approximately 13 days after vaccination. This sequence was found in a man between 45 and 60 years old who received an inactivated influenza vaccine. Donor details come from another sample of the same person, matched by shared clones. The encoded CDR3 is CASSLNRDLVGDTQYF. The nucleotide sequence reads TGTGCCAGTAGTCTCAATCGGGACCTAGTGGGAGATACGCAGTATTTT.